Listed below are T cell receptor beta chains from one sample, sequenced in a study of T cells in Graves' hyperthyroidism and ophthalmopathy. From the multiplex PCR reads, TCRdb called clonotypes with MiXCR, one entry per CDR3 protein. Here the sample spans around 490,000 distinct CDR3 sequences, less than 20% being singletons. The sequenced material came from blood. Receptors were obtained from a man aged 35-49 years with Graves' ophthalmopathy. Both conserved end residues are trimmed from each CDR3.

j_call,v_call,cdr3_aa
TRBJ1-1,TRBV6-2/TRBV6-3,ASSREYSTEAF
TRBJ2-4,TRBV7-8,ASSLDGSKNTQY
TRBJ2-2,TRBV7-2,ASSFTEGTGELF
TRBJ2-3,TRBV6-1,ASWDSSTDTQY
TRBJ2-5,TRBV2,ASGKETQY
TRBJ2-3,TRBV7-8,ASSFRGSDTQY
TRBJ2-1,TRBV11-2,ASNPFDGSYNEQF
TRBJ2-5,TRBV18,ASSQDRRQETQY
TRBJ2-3,TRBV20-1,SATPPTSGADTQY
TRBJ2-3,TRBV2,ASRASWQRGTTDTQY
TRBJ2-1,TRBV12-3/TRBV12-4,ASSLGGGLEQF
TRBJ2-3,TRBV12-5,ASGSRGDTQY
TRBJ2-7,TRBV28,ASSLQGASREQY
TRBJ2-7,TRBV20-1,SAERDREQY
TRBJ2-5,TRBV3-1,ASSQTTGEYETQY
TRBJ2-7,TRBV6-2/TRBV6-3,ASSYQKLAGDYEQY
TRBJ1-6,TRBV6-1,ASTPAAGQNSPLH
TRBJ2-3,TRBV9,ASSHSGTSGGTDTQY
TRBJ1-5,TRBV27,VSSLSRPSNQPQH
TRBJ1-3,TRBV18,ASSNNWSGNTIY
TRBJ2-7,TRBV6-1,ASRALASQPYEQY
TRBJ1-4,TRBV20-1,SASLPIGGTSNEKLF
TRBJ1-2,TRBV7-3,ASSFAQGNGYT
TRBJ2-7,TRBV10-3,AISASGPYYEQY